The 5 T cell receptor beta chains below come from one sample, sequenced in a study of cytomegalovirus exposure and HLA in healthy donors. PCR was performed using 60 Vbeta and 13 Jbeta primers. This table comes from immunoSEQ multiplex PCR, and its TCRdb copy is limited to in-frame clones, with some not included. Found here are about 200,000 clones; the top ten clones hold about 0.9%. Material for sequencing was PBMCs. Receptors were obtained from a woman under 40 in good health and CMV-seropositive.

The chain recombines TRBV2 with TRBJ2-7; the D gene is possibly TRBD2 (6 bases). The CDR3 sequence is 14 residues long. Germline CDR1 reads SNHLY; CDR2 reads FYNNEI. Trimming pared 3 bases from V and 4 bases from J, leaving 13 bases between. CDR3 residues: CASSDSPGRYEQYF. For the CDR3, the DNA is TGTGCCAGCAGTGATAGTCCAGGGAGGTACGAGCAGTACTTC.

This chain uses TRBV6-1 with TRBJ2-3; TRBD2 agrees at 7 bases. This CDR3 comprises 14 residues. With 6 bases clipped from V and 6 bases from J, the junction kept 9 bases outside the gene matches. In germline, CDR1 is MNHNS, CDR2 SASEGT. The CDR3 region has the DNA TGTGCCAGCAGAGCGGGACTATTCTCGGATACGCAGTATTTT. This gives the protein CASRAGLFSDTQYF.

This chain joins TRBV25-1 and TRBJ2-5, with a possible D match to TRBD1 (6 bases). There are 14 residues in the CDR3. Germline lookup yields CDR1 MGHDK and CDR2 SYGVNS. V shed 3 bases and J shed 2 bases, with 10 bases lying between them. The CDR3 DNA sequence: TGTGCCAGCAGTGACGTTACAGGGCAAGAGACCCAGTACTTC. It specifies CASSDVTGQETQYF.

This sequence joins TRBV4-3 and TRBJ2-1; maybe TRBD1 (5 bases). Trimming shortened V by 4 bases and J by 0 bases, and 13 bases separated the two germline ends. Germline-derived CDR1 and CDR2 are LGHNA and YSLEER. The CDR3 covers 16 residues. CDR3 in amino acids: CASSPLTESSYNEQFF. The CDR3 DNA reads as TGCGCCAGCAGCCCCTTGACAGAGAGCTCCTACAATGAGCAGTTCTTC.

The chain employs TRBV29-1 and TRBJ2-5, with TRBD2 as a possible D gene (6 bases). This CDR3 region has 12 residues. The V end lost 4 bases, the J end lost 1 base, and 7 bases lay between the germline ends. Germline lookup yields CDR1 SQVTM and CDR2 ANQGSEA. This chain's CDR3 is CSVGRGQETQYF. CDR3 nucleotides: TGCAGCGTTGGGAGGGGCCAAGAGACCCAGTACTTC. The full variable domain, its missing parts supplied by reference TRBV29-1 and TRBJ2-5, is SAVISQKPSRDICQRGTSLTIQCQVDSQVTMMFWYRQQPGQSLTLIATANQGSEATYESGFVIDKFPISRPNLTFSTLTVSNMSPEDSSIYLCSVGRGQETQYFGPGTRLLVL.